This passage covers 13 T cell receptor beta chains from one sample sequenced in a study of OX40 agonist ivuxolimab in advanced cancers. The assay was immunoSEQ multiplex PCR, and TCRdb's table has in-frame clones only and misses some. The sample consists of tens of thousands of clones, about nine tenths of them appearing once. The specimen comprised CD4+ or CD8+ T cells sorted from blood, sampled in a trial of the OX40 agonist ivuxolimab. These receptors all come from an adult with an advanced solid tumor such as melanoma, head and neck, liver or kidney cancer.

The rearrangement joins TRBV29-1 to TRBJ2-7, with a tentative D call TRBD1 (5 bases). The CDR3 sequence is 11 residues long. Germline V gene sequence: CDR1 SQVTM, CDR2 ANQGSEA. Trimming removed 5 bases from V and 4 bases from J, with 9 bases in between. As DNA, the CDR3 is TGCAGCGTTAAGACAGCTTACGAGCAGTACTTC. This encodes CSVKTAYEQYF.

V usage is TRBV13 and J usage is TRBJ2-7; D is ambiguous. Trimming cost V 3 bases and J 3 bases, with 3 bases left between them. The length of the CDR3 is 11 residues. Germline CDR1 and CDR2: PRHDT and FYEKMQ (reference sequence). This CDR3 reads CASSFGYEQYF. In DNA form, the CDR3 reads TGTGCCAGCAGCTTCGGCTACGAGCAGTACTTC. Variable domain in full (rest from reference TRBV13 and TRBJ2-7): AAGVIQSPRHLIKEKRETATLKCYPIPRHDTVYWYQQGPGQDPQFLISFYEKMQSDKGSIPDRFSAQQFSDYHSELNMSSLELGDSALYFCASSFGYEQYFGPGTRLTVT.

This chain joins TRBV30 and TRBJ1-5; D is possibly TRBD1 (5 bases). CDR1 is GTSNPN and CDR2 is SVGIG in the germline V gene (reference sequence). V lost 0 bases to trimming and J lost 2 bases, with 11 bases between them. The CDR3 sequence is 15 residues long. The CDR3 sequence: CAWSVARAGNQPQHF. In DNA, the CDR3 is TGTGCCTGGAGTGTAGCCAGGGCGGGCAATCAGCCCCAGCATTTT.

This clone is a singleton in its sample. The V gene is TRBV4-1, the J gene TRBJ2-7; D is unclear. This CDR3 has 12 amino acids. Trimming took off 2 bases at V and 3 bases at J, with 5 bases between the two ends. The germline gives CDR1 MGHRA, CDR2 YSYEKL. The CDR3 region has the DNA TGCGCCAGCAGCCAACCCGGCTACGAGCAGTACTTC. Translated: CASSQPGYEQYF.

The CDR3 DNA sequence: TGTGCCAGCAGCTTAAGCGGCGGGGCGAGCACAGATACGCAGTATTTT. It yields the protein CASSLSGGASTDTQYF. This chain links TRBV7-7 with TRBJ2-3, with a tentative D call TRBD2 (6 bases). The V gene lost 2 bases and the J gene lost 0 bases, with 12 bases spanning the gap. From germline, CDR1 is SSHAT and CDR2 FNYEAQ (reference sequence). The CDR3 consists of 16 residues.

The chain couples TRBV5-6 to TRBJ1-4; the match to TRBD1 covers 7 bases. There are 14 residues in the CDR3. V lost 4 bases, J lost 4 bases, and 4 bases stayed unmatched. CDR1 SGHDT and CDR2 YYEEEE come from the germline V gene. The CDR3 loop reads CASSRQGGNEKLFF. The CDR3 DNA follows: TGTGCCAGCAGCCGACAGGGTGGTAATGAAAAACTGTTTTTT. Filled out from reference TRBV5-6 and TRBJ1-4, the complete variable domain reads DAGVTQSPTHLIKTRGQQVTLRCSPKSGHDTVSWYQQALGQGPQFIFQYYEEEERQRGNFPDRFSGHQFPNYSSELNVNALLLGDSALYLCASSRQGGNEKLFFGSGTQLSVL.

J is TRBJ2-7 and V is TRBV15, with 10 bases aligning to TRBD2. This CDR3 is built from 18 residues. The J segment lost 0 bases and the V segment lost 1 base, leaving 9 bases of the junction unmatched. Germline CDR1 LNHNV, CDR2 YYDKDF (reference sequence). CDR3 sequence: CATSRGLVSSGSSYEQYF. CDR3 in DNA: TGTGCCACCAGCAGAGGGCTGGTGTCTAGCGGGAGCTCCTACGAGCAGTACTTC.

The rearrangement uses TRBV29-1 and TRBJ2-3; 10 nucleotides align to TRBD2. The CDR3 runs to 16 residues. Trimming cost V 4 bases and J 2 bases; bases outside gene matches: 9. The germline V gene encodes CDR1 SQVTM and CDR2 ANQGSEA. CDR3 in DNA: TGCAGCGTTGTAGGCCTAGCGGGAGCCCACACAGATACGCAGTATTTT. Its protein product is CSVVGLAGAHTDTQYF.

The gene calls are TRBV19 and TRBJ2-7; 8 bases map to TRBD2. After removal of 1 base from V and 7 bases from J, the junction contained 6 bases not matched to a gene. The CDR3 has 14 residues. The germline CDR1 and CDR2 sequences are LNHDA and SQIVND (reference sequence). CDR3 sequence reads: CASSIAGGPEEQYF. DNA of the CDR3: TGTGCCAGTAGTATAGCGGGGGGGCCCGAAGAGCAGTACTTC.

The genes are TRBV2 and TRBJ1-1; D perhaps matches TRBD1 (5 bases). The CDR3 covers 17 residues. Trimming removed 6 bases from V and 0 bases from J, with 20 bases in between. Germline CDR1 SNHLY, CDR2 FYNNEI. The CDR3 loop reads CASRGGRTLRLNTEAFF. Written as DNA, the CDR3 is TGTGCCAGCAGGGGGGGACGAACGCTAAGGCTGAACACTGAAGCTTTCTTT.

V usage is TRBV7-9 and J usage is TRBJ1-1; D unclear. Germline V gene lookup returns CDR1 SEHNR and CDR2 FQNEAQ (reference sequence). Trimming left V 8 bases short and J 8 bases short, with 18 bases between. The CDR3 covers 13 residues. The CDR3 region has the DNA TGTGCCAGCGATGGCTCCTTCTTGGGGGAAGCTTTCTTT. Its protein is CASDGSFLGEAFF.

The CDR3 nucleotides are TGTGCCAGCAGCCCCCCCGCCAGGGGGCAGGTAGCTTTCTTT. Protein: CASSPPARGQVAFF. V is TRBV25-1 and J is TRBJ1-1; 8 bases agree with TRBD1. Germline assignment: CDR1 MGHDK and CDR2 SYGVNS. V was pared by 6 bases and J by 10 bases, with 13 bases of the junction left unmatched. This CDR3 contains 14 residues.

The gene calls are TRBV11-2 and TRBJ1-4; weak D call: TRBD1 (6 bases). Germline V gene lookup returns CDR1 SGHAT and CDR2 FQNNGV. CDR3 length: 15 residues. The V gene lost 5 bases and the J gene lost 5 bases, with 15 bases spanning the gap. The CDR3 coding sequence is TGTGCCAGCAGCGCGGGGGCGAATCACAATGAAAAACTGTTTTTT. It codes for CASSAGANHNEKLFF.